This T cell receptor beta chain was recorded in a study of CD8 T cells in ankylosing spondylitis. Study-level findings and limits: Disease-linked clones reportedly concentrated significantly in matched ankylosing spondylitis synovial fluid. Blood from ankylosing spondylitis patients appeared to carry a characteristic roughly 8-variant TCR beta motif. Disease-linked clones bore a CD8+ phenotype, appearing relatively rarely in peripheral blood. Some of the motif variants had earlier been found in reactive arthritis patients' fluid and blood.

Using quantitative 5'-RACE with molecular barcodes, the authors made TCR beta libraries. TCRdb ran MiXCR on the 5' RACE reads and lists one entry per CDR3 protein. This repertoire shows more than 400,000 distinct CDR3 sequences, roughly 5% found once; its top ten account for 3% to 4.5%. Deletions cut 5 bases from V and 0 bases from J, with 17 bases between. The CDR3 consists of 16 residues. In its sample, this clonotype was seen many times. Its target is not known. This chain joins TRBV12-3 or TRBV12-4 and TRBJ2-7, with D unclear. The origin of this receptor is a male donor with ankylosing spondylitis. Sequenced input: blood, either unsorted or a sorted T cell fraction (not recorded which). As DNA, the CDR3 is TGTGCCAGCAGTCTCTCCTCCGGGCTGCTCTCCTACGAGCAGTACTTC. Encoded protein: CASSLSSGLLSYEQYF.